Below, 8 T cell receptor beta chains from the same sample are listed, as sequenced in a study of human T cells and chemical hapten exposure. Noted time point: patch test 1, 2 weeks after DPC sensitization. The treatment here: therapeutic diphenylcyclopropenone sensitization with weekly scalp DPC. Unfractionated whole blood served as the source for total RNA extraction. In TCRdb, the RACE reads were re-called with MiXCR into one record per CDR3 protein. The data show about 41,000 distinct CDR3 sequences, approximately 3.6% seen once. The specimen was whole blood, collected in connection with sensitization to the hapten diphenylcyclopropenone (DPC). Every receptor here comes from a man aged 50-59 years with alopecia areata. Some clones in this sample may be carry-over from other donors' samples.

This clonotype was seen ten or more times. CDR3 nucleotide sequence: TGTGCCAGCACCGAGACAGGGAGCTCCTACGAGCAGTACTTC. It encodes CASTETGSSYEQYF. The gene calls are TRBV28 and TRBJ2-7; 7 nucleotides line up with TRBD1. V shed 7 bases and J 0 bases; nucleotides not matched to a gene: 6. This CDR3 region has 14 residues. Germline loops: CDR1 MDHEN, CDR2 SYDVKM. The full variable domain, with the rest looked up from reference TRBV28 and TRBJ2-7, is DVKVTQSSRYLVKRTGEKVFLECVQDMDHENMFWYRQDPGLGLRLIYFSYDVKMKEKGDIPEGYSVSREKKERFSLILESASTNQTSMYLCASTETGSSYEQYFGPGTRLTVT.

The J gene is TRBJ1-3, the V gene TRBV15, with D hard to call. This CDR3 contains 13 residues. The germline V gene has CDR1 LNHNV and CDR2 YYDKDF (reference sequence). V lost 5 bases and J 4 bases, leaving 9 bases between the germline ends. The CDR3, as DNA: TGTGCCACCAGCCCCCGGTCGGGAAACACCATATATTTT. Its translation: CATSPRSGNTIYF.

In this sample, this clonotype turned up many times. This rearrangement joins TRBV24-1 to TRBJ2-1, with 7 bases identical to TRBD2. Looked up from germline, CDR1 is KGHDR and CDR2 is SFDVKD. The CDR3 length is 14 residues. Germline trimming cut 8 bases from V and 1 base from J; bases unmatched to any gene: 4. The CDR3 loop reads CATTWRESYNEQFF. The CDR3 coding sequence is TGTGCCACCACCTGGCGGGAGTCCTACAATGAGCAGTTCTTC.

This clonotype was picked up many times. The genes are TRBV10-3 and TRBJ1-3; 7 bases line up with TRBD1. This CDR3 contains 15 residues. CDR1 ENHRY and CDR2 SYGVKD come from the germline V gene. With 3 bases clipped from V and 2 bases from J, the junction kept 4 bases outside the gene matches. CDR3 protein: CAISDYTGAGNTIYF. The CDR3 DNA reads TGTGCCATCAGTGATTATACAGGGGCTGGAAACACCATATATTTT.

This clonotype has ten or more counts. This chain uses TRBV7-2 with TRBJ2-7, with TRBD2 matching over 13 bases. V lost 4 bases and J lost 2; bases outside the gene matches: 5. Germline-derived CDR1 and CDR2 are SGHTA and FQGNSA. CDR3 size: 16 residues. The CDR3 nucleotides read TGTGCCAGCAGCTCCGCCGGACTAGCGGGGGCCTACGAGCAGTACTTC. Amino acid sequence: CASSSAGLAGAYEQYF.

This clonotype was observed many times. This chain joins TRBV5-6 and TRBJ1-1; TRBD1 matches 10 bases. The CDR3 consists of 14 residues. Germline V gene sequence: CDR1 SGHDT, CDR2 YYEEEE. V trimming: 4 bases; J trimming: 5 bases; junction bases outside the gene matches: 5. CDR3 bases: TGTGCCAGCAGCCCGGACAGGGGGAAAACTGAAGCTTTCTTT. This codes for CASSPDRGKTEAFF.

This clonotype came up many times. The chain uses TRBV30 and TRBJ2-2; 7 bases line up with TRBD1. In germline, CDR1 is GTSNPN, CDR2 SVGIG (reference sequence). This CDR3 has 14 amino acids. V trimming: 5 bases; J trimming: 0 bases; junction bases outside the gene matches: 3. CDR3 DNA sequence: TGTGCCTGGGTGGGACAGACGAACACCGGGGAGCTGTTTTTT. Protein sequence: CAWVGQTNTGELFF. Based on the CDR3 plus reference TRBV30 and TRBJ2-2, the full variable domain is SQTIHQWPATLVQPVGSPLSLECTVEGTSNPNLYWYRQAAGRGLQLLFYSVGIGQISSEVPQNLSASRPQDRQFILSSKKLLLSDSGFYLCAWVGQTNTGELFFGEGSRLTVL.

This clonotype appeared many times. A read error may account for a junction end that differs from germline. The J gene is TRBJ2-4, the V gene TRBV4-1; 8 bases match TRBD1. The CDR3 is made up of 18 amino acids. Germline V gene sequence: CDR1 MGHRA, CDR2 YSYEKL. CDR3 loop: CASSQDTPVGQGEVIQYF. The CDR3 region has the DNA TGCGCCAGCAGTCAAGACACCCCTGTCGGACAGGGTGAGGTCATTCAGTACTTC.